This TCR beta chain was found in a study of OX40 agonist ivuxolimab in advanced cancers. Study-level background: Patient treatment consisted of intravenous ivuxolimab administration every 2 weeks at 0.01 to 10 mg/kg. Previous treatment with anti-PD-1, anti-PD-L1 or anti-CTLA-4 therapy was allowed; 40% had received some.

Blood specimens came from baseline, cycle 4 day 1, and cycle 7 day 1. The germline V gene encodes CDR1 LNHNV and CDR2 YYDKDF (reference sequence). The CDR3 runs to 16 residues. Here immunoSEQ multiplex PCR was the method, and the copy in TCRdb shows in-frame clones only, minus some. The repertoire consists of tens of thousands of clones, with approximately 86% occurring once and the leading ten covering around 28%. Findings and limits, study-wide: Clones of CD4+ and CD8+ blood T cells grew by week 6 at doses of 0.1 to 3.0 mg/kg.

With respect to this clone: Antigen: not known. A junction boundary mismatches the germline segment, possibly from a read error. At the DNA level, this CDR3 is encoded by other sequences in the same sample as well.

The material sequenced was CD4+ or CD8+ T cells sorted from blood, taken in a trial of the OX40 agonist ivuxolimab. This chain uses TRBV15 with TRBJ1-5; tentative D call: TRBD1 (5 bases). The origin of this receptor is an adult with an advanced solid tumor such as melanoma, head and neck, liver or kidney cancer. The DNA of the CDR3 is TGCGCCACCAGTCACCCCGGGACCGCTGCAAATCAGCCCCAGCATTTT. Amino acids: CATSHPGTAANQPQHF.